This passage covers 29 T cell receptor beta chains from one sample sequenced in a study of vaccination effects on CD4 cells after COVID-19. With more than 9 days of culture completed, CD4+ T cells were isolated. Participants were vaccinated with two doses of either the BNT162b2 or mRNA-1273 vaccine. Method: immunoSEQ multiplex PCR; TCRdb's copy keeps in-frame clones and lacks some. Among some 66,000 clones listed, roughly four fifths were seen once. These receptors lack a known antigen. Sequencing was performed on CD4+ T cells from PBMCs cultured without peptide, taken after COVID-19 vaccination. Every receptor here comes from a human donor who received a COVID-19 vaccine.

This chain connects TRBV25-1 to TRBJ2-5, with D possibly matching TRBD1 (5 bases). This CDR3 has 12 residues. Germline assignment: CDR1 MGHDK and CDR2 SYGVNS. V shed 7 bases and J shed 5 bases, with 11 bases lying between them. CDR3 coding DNA: TGTGCCAGCACCCGACAGACGGAGACCCAGTACTTC. Its translation: CASTRQTETQYF.

This chain joins TRBV23-1 and TRBJ1-1; D gene ambiguous. TRBV23-1 is marked as an open reading frame, function uncertain. Trimming took off 4 bases at V and 1 base at J, with 19 bases between the two ends. CDR3 size: 17 residues. The CDR3 here is CASSRYPPGRGNTEAFF. Here the CDR3 DNA reads TGCGCCAGCAGTCGCTACCCACCCGGACGGGGGAACACTGAAGCTTTCTTT.

This chain links TRBV5-1 with TRBJ2-1, with TRBD1 as a possible D gene (6 bases). The V gene's germline CDR1 is SGHRS and CDR2 YFSETQ. V lost 4 bases, J lost 0 bases, and 14 bases lay in between. CDR3 length equals 16 residues. The CDR3 coding sequence is TGCGCCAGCAGCCGGGCCTCAGGGGCCTCCTACAATGAGCAGTTCTTC. Amino acids: CASSRASGASYNEQFF.

This sequence joins TRBV7-9 and TRBJ2-7; TRBD1 is a possible D gene (6 bases). CDR3 length: 14 amino acids. Trimming removed 1 base from V and 6 bases from J, with 13 bases in between. In germline, CDR1 is SEHNR, CDR2 FQNEAQ (reference sequence). The CDR3 here is CASSLEFQGSEQYV. For the CDR3, the DNA is TGTGCCAGCAGCTTAGAGTTTCAGGGGAGCGAGCAGTACGTC.

V is TRBV29-1 and J is TRBJ2-3; D is perhaps TRBD2 (6 bases). V was cut by 4 bases and J by 1 base, with 9 bases left in between. Germline values: CDR1 SQVTM, CDR2 ANQGSEA. CDR3 length: 13 residues. The CDR3 here is CSVVTGGTDTQYF. In nucleotides, the CDR3 is TGCAGCGTTGTAACGGGAGGCACAGATACGCAGTATTTT.

The V call is TRBV4-1, the J call TRBJ1-2; no clear D gene. The CDR3 consists of 15 residues. V shed 0 bases and J shed 4 bases, with 12 bases lying between them. Germline-derived CDR1 and CDR2 are MGHRA and YSYEKL. CDR3 DNA sequence: TGCGCCAGCAGCCAAGATGGGGTAAACGCCTATGGCTACACCTTC. Amino acid sequence: CASSQDGVNAYGYTF.

V gene TRBV3-1 (or the pseudogene TRBV3-2) combines with J gene TRBJ1-1; possibly TRBD1 for D (5 bases). Trimming left V 6 bases short and J 1 base short, with 12 bases between. CDR1 is LGHDT and CDR2 is YNNKEL in the germline V gene (reference sequence). There are 14 residues in the CDR3. CDR3 DNA sequence: TGTGCCAGCAGTCCGATGGACAAGAACACTGAAGCTTTCTTT. Protein: CASSPMDKNTEAFF.

CDR3 sequence reads: CASSLVEGGLYGYTF. The CDR3 DNA reads TGCGCCAGCAGCTTGGTCGAGGGGGGACTCTATGGCTACACCTTC. This rearrangement joins TRBV5-1 to TRBJ1-2, with D possibly TRBD1 on 6 matching bases. Germline-derived CDR1 and CDR2 are SGHRS and YFSETQ. This CDR3 has 15 residues. Trimming removed 0 bases from V and 4 bases from J, with 13 bases in between.

V usage is TRBV5-1 and J usage is TRBJ2-7; 7 nucleotides match TRBD1. Germline V gene data show CDR1 as SGHRS and CDR2 as YFSETQ. The CDR3 spans 14 residues. With V trimmed by 4 bases and J by 6 bases, 10 bases remained unmatched. CDR3 in amino acids: CASSEGTDWSEQYV. The CDR3 DNA reads as TGCGCCAGCAGCGAGGGGACAGATTGGTCCGAGCAGTACGTC.

CDR3 protein: CASRPQPGQGELLGAANTGELFF. The CDR3 nucleotides read TGTGCCAGCAGGCCGCAACCGGGACAGGGGGAACTCTTGGGAGCCGCGAACACCGGGGAGCTGTTTTTT. The V and J genes are TRBV27 and TRBJ2-2; 11 bases are a match to TRBD1. CDR3 size: 23 residues. After removal of 6 bases from V and 0 bases from J, the junction contained 24 bases not matched to a gene. From germline, CDR1 is MNHEY and CDR2 SMNVEV (reference sequence).

The chain joins TRBV27 to TRBJ2-2; D may be TRBD2 (7 bases). Trimming removed 3 bases from V and 4 bases from J, with 12 bases in between. This CDR3 region has 15 residues. Germline V gene data show CDR1 as MNHEY and CDR2 as SMNVEV (reference sequence). Here the CDR3 reads CASSFGGRGTGELFF. In DNA, the CDR3 is TGTGCCAGCAGTTTCGGGGGGCGCGGCACCGGGGAGCTGTTTTTT.

The genes are TRBV28 and TRBJ2-3; D might be TRBD2 (5 bases). Germline loops: CDR1 MDHEN, CDR2 SYDVKM. CDR3 size: 13 residues. Trimming removed 8 bases at V and 0 bases at J, with 9 bases between. DNA of the CDR3: TGTGCCAGCCAGACGGGAAGCACAGATACGCAGTATTTT. This codes for CASQTGSTDTQYF.

This rearrangement joins TRBV19 to TRBJ1-6; D is perhaps TRBD1 (6 bases). In germline, CDR1 is LNHDA, CDR2 SQIVND (reference sequence). The V end was cut by 5 bases, the J end by 7 bases, with 15 bases between. This CDR3 has 15 amino acids. The CDR3 spells CASSVTTGGNSPLHF. CDR3 in DNA: TGTGCCAGTAGTGTGACGACAGGTGGAAATTCACCCCTCCACTTT.

The chain is built from TRBV29-1 and TRBJ2-3; TRBD1 or TRBD2 may be the D gene (5 bases each). The CDR3 contains 13 residues. Germline V gene sequence: CDR1 SQVTM, CDR2 ANQGSEA. Trimming cost V 3 bases and J 3 bases, with 10 bases left between them. CDR3 amino acids: CSVEGTLTDTQYF. The CDR3 DNA sequence: TGCAGCGTTGAGGGGACGTTGACAGATACGCAGTATTTT.

This clone came up once. This chain connects TRBV2 to TRBJ1-1, with D uncertain. The germline CDR1 and CDR2 sequences are SNHLY and FYNNEI. The CDR3 has 13 amino acids. V lost 5 bases and J 0 bases, leaving 7 bases between the germline ends. The CDR3 region is CASSKDLNTEAFF. CDR3 sequence (DNA): TGTGCCAGCAGTAAGGATCTGAACACTGAAGCTTTCTTT. Using reference TRBV2 and TRBJ1-1 for the parts outside the CDR3, the full variable domain is EPEVTQTPSHQVTQMGQEVILRCVPISNHLYFYWYRQILGQKVEFLVSFYNNEISEKSEIFDDQFSVERPDGSNFTLKIRSTKLEDSAMYFCASSKDLNTEAFFGQGTRLTVV.

The V and J genes are TRBV24-1 and TRBJ2-5, with D perhaps TRBD2 (5 bases). Germline CDR1 KGHDR, CDR2 SFDVKD. The CDR3 has 15 amino acids. V gave up 4 bases and J gave up 5 bases, with 16 bases separating them. The CDR3 spells CATSDPRRTGETQYF. CDR3 nucleotides: TGTGCCACCAGTGACCCCAGGCGGACTGGGGAGACCCAGTACTTC.

The table lists this clone with a few counts. The chain uses TRBV7-8 and TRBJ2-7, with 7 bases aligning to TRBD2. CDR3 size: 13 residues. The germline V gene encodes CDR1 SGHVS and CDR2 FQNEAQ. The V gene end was trimmed by 6 bases and the J gene end by 2 bases; junction bases not matched to a gene: 4. The CDR3 is CASSRGVAYEQYV. CDR3 coding DNA: TGTGCCAGCAGTCGGGGGGTCGCCTACGAGCAGTACGTC.

CDR3 bases: TGTGCCAGCAGTCAACAGCCGGATGCAGCCGAGGAGGGCAATCAGCCCCAGCATTTT. Its protein product is CASSQQPDAAEEGNQPQHF. The chain is built from TRBV6-6 and TRBJ1-5; D is unresolved. Trimming took off 5 bases at V and 2 bases at J, with 25 bases between the two ends. Germline loops: CDR1 MNHNY, CDR2 SVGAGI (reference sequence). This CDR3 spans 19 amino acids.

This clone was detected a few times. J is TRBJ1-2 and V is TRBV5-8; no firm D call. V shed 6 bases and J shed 8 bases, with 17 bases lying between them. Germline V CDR1 and CDR2: SGHTS, YDEGEE. This CDR3 contains 13 residues. The CDR3 is CASTLDRLEGYTF. The CDR3 nucleotides are TGTGCCAGCACCTTAGACCGATTGGAAGGCTACACCTTC.

V is TRBV19 and J is TRBJ1-2, with unresolved D. Germline V lookup: CDR1 LNHDA, CDR2 SQIVND (reference sequence). The CDR3 loop spans 14 amino acids. V was cut by 4 bases and J by 0 bases, with 9 bases left in between. The CDR3 loop is CASSTGGANYGYTF. DNA for the CDR3: TGTGCCAGTAGTACCGGTGGGGCTAACTATGGCTACACCTTC.

This chain uses TRBV20-1 with TRBJ1-1, with TRBD1 as a possible D gene (5 bases). V lost 7 bases and J 0 bases, leaving 6 bases between the germline ends. Germline V gene lookup returns CDR1 DFQATT and CDR2 SNEGSKA (reference sequence). The CDR3 is 11 amino acids. CDR3 region: CSGQMNTEAFF. DNA for the CDR3: TGCAGTGGACAGATGAACACTGAAGCTTTCTTT.

This clone appeared a few times. The rearrangement joins TRBV29-1 to TRBJ1-2; perhaps TRBD1 as D (6 bases). Trimming left V 6 bases short and J 4 bases short, with 15 bases between. The CDR3 is 13 residues long. Germline CDR1 reads SQVTM; CDR2 reads ANQGSEA. The DNA of the CDR3 is TGCAGCGTAAGAACGGACAGCTTCTATGGCTACACCTTC. Protein sequence: CSVRTDSFYGYTF.

The rearrangement uses TRBV5-1 and TRBJ2-5; no clear D gene. V shed 3 bases and J shed 4 bases, with 10 bases lying between them. The germline V gene encodes CDR1 SGHRS and CDR2 YFSETQ. This CDR3 has 13 amino acids. The CDR3 reads CASSWPPRETQYF. The CDR3 coding sequence is TGCGCCAGCAGCTGGCCACCAAGAGAGACCCAGTACTTC.

V and J are TRBV4-3 and TRBJ2-2, with D unclear. V was pared by 4 bases and J by 4 bases, with 7 bases between. Per germline, CDR1 LGHNA and CDR2 YSLEER. This CDR3 has 13 amino acids. Here the CDR3 DNA reads TGCGCCAGCAGCCGGGCAGGCACCGGGGAGCTGTTTTTT. This sequence encodes CASSRAGTGELFF.

V usage is TRBV5-1 and J usage is TRBJ2-2, with D perhaps matching TRBD2 (5 bases). The V and J ends lost 4 bases and 1 base respectively, with 11 bases between them. Per germline, CDR1 SGHRS and CDR2 YFSETQ. The length of the CDR3 is 15 residues. CDR3 bases: TGCGCCAGCAGCGCGACGGCGGGGAACACCGGGGAGCTGTTTTTT. This gives the protein CASSATAGNTGELFF.

The gene calls are TRBV24-1 and TRBJ1-1; 8 bases fit TRBD1. Germline V gene data show CDR1 as KGHDR and CDR2 as SFDVKD. V lost 4 bases and J lost 4; bases outside the gene matches: 4. This CDR3 spans 14 amino acids. For the CDR3, the DNA is TGTGCCACCAGTGAGCGGACAGGGTCCACTGAAGCTTTCTTT. It yields the protein CATSERTGSTEAFF.

This chain connects TRBV19 to TRBJ2-1; a possible D gene is TRBD1 (6 bases). The CDR3 has 15 amino acids. The germline V gene has CDR1 LNHDA and CDR2 SQIVND (reference sequence). With 6 bases removed from V and 0 bases from J, the gap between germline ends came to 12 bases. The CDR3 spells CASRQGMSSYNEQFF. DNA of the CDR3: TGTGCCAGTAGACAGGGAATGAGCTCCTACAATGAGCAGTTCTTC.

This chain links TRBV23-1 with TRBJ2-3; 9 bases are a match to TRBD2. TRBV23-1 is an open reading frame, and its role is uncertain. There are 16 residues in the CDR3. V shed 11 bases and J 4 bases; nucleotides not matched to a gene: 16. The DNA for the CDR3 is TGCGCCTCCAGGGGTTGCGGGGGGGCCGATTCAGATACGCAGTATTTT. Translating it yields CASRGCGGADSDTQYF.

CDR3 in amino acids: CASSRTVGAAGNTIYF. CDR3 in DNA: TGTGCCAGCAGTAGGACAGTAGGAGCTGCTGGAAACACCATATATTTT. This sequence joins TRBV5-4 and TRBJ1-3; perhaps TRBD1 as D (6 bases). Trimming removed 5 bases at V and 2 bases at J, with 17 bases between. CDR3 size: 16 residues. The germline CDR1 and CDR2 sequences are SGHNT and YYREEE (reference sequence). Full variable domain (outside the CDR3, taken from reference TRBV5-4 and TRBJ1-3): ETGVTQSPTHLIKTRGQQVTLRCSSQSGHNTVSWYQQALGQGPQFIFQYYREEENGRGNFPPRFSGLQFPNYSSELNVNALELDDSALYLCASSRTVGAAGNTIYFGEGSWLTVV.